This entry describes one TCR beta chain. This record belongs to a study of OX40 agonist ivuxolimab in advanced cancers. CDR1 is ENHRY and CDR2 is SYGVKD in the germline V gene. The CDR3 contains 17 residues. Losses at the gene ends were 0 bases for V and 3 bases for J; bases not matched to a gene: 7. TCRdb's copy holds only in-frame clones and misses some; the assay was immunoSEQ multiplex PCR. The data show tens of thousands of clones, 88% seen once. Drawing of blood for sampling happened at baseline, at cycle 4 day 1, and at cycle 7 day 1. The V gene is TRBV10-3, the J gene TRBJ2-4; TRBD2 aligns across 8 bases. Sequenced material: CD4+ or CD8+ T cells sorted from blood, taken in a trial of the OX40 agonist ivuxolimab. This clonotype originated in an adult with an advanced solid tumor such as melanoma, head and neck, liver or kidney cancer. CDR3 sequence reads: CAISESTGGPGKNIQYF. The CDR3 DNA reads TGTGCCATCAGTGAGTCTACGGGAGGGCCGGGCAAAAACATTCAGTACTTC.